A single sample is the source of the 22 T cell receptor beta chains below, sequenced in a study of somatic mutations in cytotoxic T cells in rheumatoid arthritis. The assay was immunoSEQ multiplex PCR, and TCRdb's table has in-frame clones only and misses some. Of 11,000 or so clones in the sample, less than 80% were seen once. The sample taken for sequencing was CD8+ T cells sorted from blood. The source of these receptors is a man between 70 and 80 years old in good health.

The chain links TRBV27 to TRBJ1-1; D not certain. The germline V gene has CDR1 MNHEY and CDR2 SMNVEV (reference sequence). V was pared by 2 bases and J by 1 base, with 5 bases between. This CDR3 is 13 amino acids long. DNA of the CDR3: TGTGCCAGCAGTTTACTTGGGAACACTGAAGCTTTCTTT. This translates into CASSLLGNTEAFF.

The gene calls are TRBV9 and TRBJ2-7; 14 bases align to TRBD2. This CDR3 comprises 16 residues. In germline, CDR1 is SGDLS, CDR2 YYNGEE. J lost 1 base, V lost 2 bases, and 2 bases had no gene match. CDR3 amino acids: CASSVGTSGGSYEQYF. The CDR3 bases are TGTGCCAGCAGCGTCGGGACTAGCGGGGGATCCTACGAGCAGTACTTC.

The chain uses TRBV27 and TRBJ1-2, with D possibly TRBD1 on 5 matching bases. The V gene's germline CDR1 is MNHEY and CDR2 SMNVEV (reference sequence). V gave up 2 bases and J gave up 5 bases, with 15 bases separating them. CDR3 length: 15 residues. The CDR3 DNA is TGTGCCAGCAGTTTAAAGGCCAGGGCTTCATATGGCTACACCTTC. Translation gives CASSLKARASYGYTF.

This clone appeared a single time. The chain recombines TRBV2 with TRBJ2-5; possibly TRBD2 for D (6 bases). CDR1 SNHLY and CDR2 FYNNEI come from the germline V gene. V was clipped by 2 bases and J by 2 bases, with 9 bases between them. The CDR3 runs to 14 residues. CDR3 amino acids: CASSEIGLQETQYF. CDR3 sequence (DNA): TGTGCCAGCAGTGAAATAGGACTACAAGAGACCCAGTACTTC.

The chain joins TRBV9 to TRBJ1-5; D is possibly TRBD1 (6 bases). Germline V CDR1 and CDR2: SGDLS, YYNGEE. CDR3 size: 14 residues. V was clipped by 2 bases and J by 2 bases, with 8 bases between them. CDR3 sequence reads: CASSVEGGNQPQHF. CDR3 bases: TGTGCCAGCAGCGTGGAGGGGGGCAATCAGCCCCAGCATTTT.

The chain is built from TRBV7-9 and TRBJ2-3; 7 bases agree with TRBD2. Germline loops: CDR1 SEHNR, CDR2 FQNEAQ (reference sequence). The CDR3 covers 13 residues. The trim removed 5 bases at V and 10 bases at J, leaving 9 bases unmatched. The CDR3 loop is CASSPEGGKAQYF. In DNA, the CDR3 is TGTGCCAGCAGCCCCGAGGGAGGGAAGGCGCAGTATTTT.

The chain couples TRBV29-1 to TRBJ2-3, with D unclear. In germline, CDR1 is SQVTM, CDR2 ANQGSEA. The CDR3 length is 12 residues. V gave up 0 bases and J gave up 5 bases, with 6 bases separating them. CDR3 protein: CSVEDYRDTQYF. CDR3 nucleotides: TGCAGCGTTGAAGATTATCGAGATACGCAGTATTTT.

The V gene is TRBV11-2, the J gene TRBJ2-7; 8 positions agree with TRBD1. The V and J ends lost 3 bases and 0 bases, in that order; junction bases with no gene match: 4. The CDR3 runs 15 residues. Germline V gene data show CDR1 as SGHAT and CDR2 as FQNNGV. Written as DNA, the CDR3 is TGTGCCAGCAGCTTTAGCCAGGGGGCCTCCTACGAGCAGTACTTC. This translates into CASSFSQGASYEQYF.

The V call is TRBV7-9, the J call TRBJ1-4; 7 nucleotides line up with TRBD1. The CDR3 is made up of 15 amino acids. Germline CDR1 and CDR2: SEHNR and FQNEAQ (reference sequence). J gave up 4 bases and V 5 bases, and 7 bases lay outside the gene matches. CDR3 in DNA: TGTGCCAGCAGCCTGTCCGGGACAGATAATGAAAAACTGTTTTTT. Translation: CASSLSGTDNEKLFF. Supplemented by reference TRBV7-9 and TRBJ1-4, the full variable domain reads DTGVSQNPRHKITKRGQNVTFRCDPISEHNRLYWYRQTLGQGPEFLTYFQNEAQLEKSRLLSDRFSAERPKGSFSTLEIQRTEQGDSAMYLCASSLSGTDNEKLFFGSGTQLSVL.

A note on this clone: The junction and the germline gene differ at one end; a read error may be behind it. The chain uses TRBV7-6 and TRBJ1-3, with D unclear. The V gene's germline CDR1 is SGHVS and CDR2 FNYEAQ. The CDR3 covers 13 residues. Here the CDR3 DNA reads TGTGCCACCAGCGAGGATCTATGGAACACCATATATTTT. Translated: CATSEDLWNTIYF.

The chain couples TRBV2 to TRBJ2-1, with unresolved D. This CDR3 is 12 amino acids long. V lost 8 bases and J lost 8, with 13 bases in between. The germline V gene has CDR1 SNHLY and CDR2 FYNNEI. The CDR3 sequence: CASSGGRDEQFF. CDR3 coding DNA: TGTGCCAGCTCGGGTGGGCGCGATGAGCAGTTCTTC.

The V and J genes are TRBV5-4 and TRBJ2-2; 10 bases line up with TRBD2. Trimming removed 0 bases from V and 3 bases from J; junction bases left unmatched: 2. Per the germline V gene, CDR1 is SGHNT and CDR2 is YYREEE (reference sequence). The CDR3 is made up of 16 amino acids. The CDR3 reads CASSLGLAGDTGELFF. The DNA for the CDR3 is TGTGCCAGCAGCTTGGGTCTAGCGGGGGACACCGGGGAGCTGTTTTTT.

The chain carries TRBV29-1 and TRBJ1-2; TRBD1 matches 9 bases. The CDR3 is 12 amino acids. Germline CDR1 and CDR2: SQVTM and ANQGSEA. V lost 4 bases and J lost 6; bases outside the gene matches: 3. The CDR3 DNA sequence: TGCAGCGTTGGGGACAGGGAGGATGGCTACACCTTC. It codes for CSVGDREDGYTF. Full variable domain (remainder filled in from reference TRBV29-1 and TRBJ1-2): SAVISQKPSRDICQRGTSLTIQCQVDSQVTMMFWYRQQPGQSLTLIATANQGSEATYESGFVIDKFPISRPNLTFSTLTVSNMSPEDSSIYLCSVGDREDGYTFGSGTRLTVV.

Relative to its sample, this clone is medium-sized (0.01 to 0.1%). This rearrangement joins TRBV28 to TRBJ2-2, with 9 bases fitting TRBD2. The CDR3 is 16 amino acids. Per the germline V gene, CDR1 is MDHEN and CDR2 is SYDVKM. The junction had 11 bases not matched to a gene; V was cut back by 5 bases and J by 7 bases. DNA of the CDR3: TGTGCCAGCAGTACCCCCCTAGCGGGAATGGACGGGGAGCTGTTTTTT. Its translation is CASSTPLAGMDGELFF.

The V call is TRBV10-3, the J call TRBJ2-3; D unclear. From germline, CDR1 is ENHRY and CDR2 SYGVKD. V lost 0 bases and J 4 bases, leaving 2 bases between the germline ends. The CDR3 runs 12 residues. This CDR3 reads CAISESADTQYF. The DNA of the CDR3 is TGTGCCATCAGTGAGTCCGCAGATACGCAGTATTTT.

The chain recombines TRBV6-6 with TRBJ1-2, with 7 bases that match TRBD1. The CDR3 contains 14 residues. V lost 0 bases and J lost 8; bases outside the gene matches: 6. CDR1 MNHNY and CDR2 SVGAGI come from the germline V gene (reference sequence). CDR3 protein: CASSYSTGTAGYTF. The CDR3 region has the DNA TGTGCCAGCAGTTACTCGACAGGGACGGCCGGCTACACCTTC.

This clone has just a few counts. The chain links TRBV6-5 to TRBJ1-1; D is unresolved. Deletions cut 3 bases from V and 1 base from J, with 9 bases between. Per germline, CDR1 MNHEY and CDR2 SVGAGI. The CDR3 has 14 amino acids. DNA of the CDR3: TGTGCCAGCAGTTATTACAGCCCGAACACTGAAGCTTTCTTT. This encodes CASSYYSPNTEAFF.

This clone occurred a few times. The V gene is TRBV7-9, the J gene TRBJ2-1, with 10 positions matching TRBD1. The length of the CDR3 is 16 residues. Trimming at V came to 1 base and at J to 8 bases, leaving 8 bases not matched to a gene. CDR1 is SEHNR, CDR2 FQNEAQ, per germline (reference sequence). The CDR3 nucleotides read TGTGCCAGCAGCTTAGTGGTGGCGGACAGGGGGGATGAGCAGTTCTTC. Residues: CASSLVVADRGDEQFF.

Judged by abundance, this clone is medium-sized. The chain is built from TRBV5-6 and TRBJ2-1; D is undetermined. The CDR3 is 12 residues long. Trimming took 4 bases from V and 5 from J, leaving 7 bases between them. Germline CDR1 reads SGHDT; CDR2 reads YYEEEE. CDR3 bases: TGTGCCAGCAGCCTGGAAGACAATGAGCAGTTCTTC. This codes for CASSLEDNEQFF.

The chain carries TRBV12-5 and TRBJ2-7; D is possibly TRBD2 (5 bases). CDR1 is LGHNT and CDR2 is FRNRAP in the germline V gene. Deletions cut 1 base from V and 5 bases from J, with 9 bases between. This CDR3 is built from 13 residues. CDR3 bases: TGTGCTAGTGGTTTGGGGTACGGGGACGAGCAGTACTTC. As protein: CASGLGYGDEQYF.

This chain joins TRBV6-4 and TRBJ2-7, with 9 bases matching TRBD1. CDR1 is MRHNA, CDR2 SNTAGT, per germline. V was pared by 4 bases and J by 0 bases, with 4 bases of the junction left unmatched. The CDR3 is 15 residues long. The CDR3 reads CASSVETGGSYEQYF. The CDR3 region has the DNA TGTGCCAGCAGTGTAGAGACAGGGGGCTCCTACGAGCAGTACTTC.

This chain joins TRBV11-2 and TRBJ2-3; TRBD1 matches 9 bases. CDR3 length equals 15 residues. Looked up from germline, CDR1 is SGHAT and CDR2 is FQNNGV. With 4 bases clipped from V and 2 bases from J, the junction kept 4 bases outside the gene matches. The CDR3 loop is CASSSGTGITDTQYF. CDR3 coding DNA: TGTGCCAGCAGCTCGGGGACAGGGATCACAGATACGCAGTATTTT.